A selection of T cell receptor beta chains follows, all from one sample in a study of blood T cell repertoires in COVID-19. TCRdb's copy holds only in-frame clones and misses some; the assay was immunoSEQ multiplex PCR. The table shows some 170,000 clones, with roughly 79% occurring only once. Source material: peripheral blood. All receptors derive from a woman between 35 and 50 years old with COVID-19, enrolled during active disease. Each CDR3 is given with its conserved first and last residue. The D gene is left open where the match is weak. Only part of the rows carry a size: once, few, many, or a class if the clone is expanded.

v_call: TRBV4-2
d_call: TRBD1
cdr3_length: 15
clone_size: NA
j_call: TRBJ2-5
cdr3_aa: CASSQARTGMETQYF
cdr3_nt: TGTGCCAGCAGCCAAGCACGGACAGGGATGGAGACCCAGTACTTC

v_call: TRBV11-1
d_call: NA
cdr3_length: 15
clone_size: NA
j_call: TRBJ2-2
cdr3_aa: CASSSSFRGTGELFF
cdr3_nt: TGTGCCAGCAGCTCTTCCTTCCGGGGCACCGGGGAGCTGTTTTTT

v_call: TRBV28
d_call: NA
cdr3_length: 13
clone_size: NA
j_call: TRBJ2-2
cdr3_aa: CASRQSLTGELFF
cdr3_nt: TGTGCCAGCAGACAGAGTCTCACCGGGGAGCTGTTTTTT

v_call: TRBV28
d_call: NA
cdr3_length: 17
clone_size: NA
j_call: TRBJ2-2
cdr3_aa: CASSFLWGGDFTGELFF
cdr3_nt: TGTGCCAGCAGTTTTCTGTGGGGGGGCGATTTCACCGGGGAGCTGTTTTTT

v_call: TRBV29-1
d_call: NA
cdr3_length: 13
clone_size: NA
j_call: TRBJ1-1
cdr3_aa: CSVLAGGFLEAFF
cdr3_nt: TGCAGCGTCCTAGCGGGGGGTTTCCTTGAAGCTTTCTTT

v_call: TRBV5-5
d_call: NA
cdr3_length: 18
clone_size: NA
j_call: TRBJ1-6
cdr3_aa: CASRGGPTSSSYNSPLHF
cdr3_nt: TGTGCCAGCAGAGGAGGACCTACCTCCAGCTCCTATAATTCACCCCTCCACTTT

v_call: TRBV19
d_call: NA
cdr3_length: 14
clone_size: few
j_call: TRBJ1-5
cdr3_aa: CASSIGQGPQPQHF
cdr3_nt: TGTGCCAGTAGTATCGGGCAGGGGCCTCAGCCCCAGCATTTT

v_call: TRBV7-6
d_call: NA
cdr3_length: 16
clone_size: NA
j_call: TRBJ1-1
cdr3_aa: CASSLDGGPMNTEAFF
cdr3_nt: TGTGCCAGCAGCTTAGACGGGGGTCCCATGAACACTGAAGCTTTCTTT

v_call: TRBV21-1
d_call: NA
cdr3_length: 15
clone_size: NA
j_call: TRBJ1-3
cdr3_aa: CASTPDRTSGNTIYF
cdr3_nt: TGTGCCAGCACCCCCGACAGGACCTCTGGAAACACCATATATTTT

v_call: TRBV7-3
d_call: NA
cdr3_length: 15
clone_size: NA
j_call: TRBJ2-3
cdr3_aa: CASSLSGGSIDTQYF
cdr3_nt: TGTGCCAGCAGCTTGTCAGGGGGGAGTATAGATACGCAGTATTTT

v_call: TRBV2
d_call: TRBD1
cdr3_length: 13
clone_size: NA
j_call: TRBJ2-3
cdr3_aa: CASKGQGTDTQYF
cdr3_nt: TGTGCCAGCAAGGGACAGGGTACCGATACGCAGTATTTT

v_call: TRBV27
d_call: NA
cdr3_length: 12
clone_size: few
j_call: TRBJ2-7
cdr3_aa: CASSRPGSEQYF
cdr3_nt: TGTGCCAGCAGTCGCCCCGGGAGCGAGCAGTACTTC

v_call: TRBV4-1
d_call: TRBD2
cdr3_length: 18
clone_size: NA
j_call: TRBJ2-5
cdr3_aa: CASSQEVLGTSGLLTQYF
cdr3_nt: TGCGCCAGCAGCCAAGAAGTCTTGGGGACTAGCGGTCTTTTGACCCAGTACTTC

v_call: TRBV11-2
d_call: NA
cdr3_length: 18
clone_size: NA
j_call: TRBJ2-3
cdr3_aa: CASSLDWGLGGASDTQYF
cdr3_nt: TGTGCCAGCAGCTTAGATTGGGGCCTCGGCGGGGCCTCCGATACGCAGTATTTT

v_call: TRBV7-3
d_call: NA
cdr3_length: 18
clone_size: NA
j_call: TRBJ2-1
cdr3_aa: CASSLNPSPLSSYNEQFF
cdr3_nt: TGTGCCAGCAGCTTAAACCCTAGCCCTTTGAGCTCCTACAATGAGCAGTTCTTC

v_call: TRBV10-3
d_call: TRBD2
cdr3_length: 18
clone_size: NA
j_call: TRBJ2-1
cdr3_aa: CAISESRRLPLAGPEQFF
cdr3_nt: TGTGCCATCAGTGAGTCGAGGCGATTACCACTAGCGGGGCCTGAGCAGTTCTTC

v_call: TRBV7-3
d_call: NA
cdr3_length: 13
clone_size: once
j_call: TRBJ2-5
cdr3_aa: CASSLGGRETQYF
cdr3_nt: TGTGCCAGCAGCCTAGGGGGAAGGGAGACCCAGTACTTC

v_call: TRBV30
d_call: NA
cdr3_length: 13
clone_size: few
j_call: TRBJ1-2
cdr3_aa: CAWSKGRTGGYTF
cdr3_nt: TGTGCCTGGTCAAAAGGGCGAACAGGGGGCTACACCTTC

v_call: TRBV11-2
d_call: NA
cdr3_length: 15
clone_size: NA
j_call: TRBJ2-3
cdr3_aa: CASSFQSLAPNTQYF
cdr3_nt: TGTGCCAGCAGCTTCCAGTCGCTAGCACCAAATACGCAGTATTTT

v_call: TRBV7-9
d_call: TRBD1
cdr3_length: 18
clone_size: NA
j_call: TRBJ2-3
cdr3_aa: CASSLGVRQGPSTDTQYF
cdr3_nt: TGTGCCAGCAGCTTAGGTGTGAGACAGGGACCTAGCACAGATACGCAGTATTTT

v_call: TRBV28
d_call: TRBD1
cdr3_length: 15
clone_size: NA
j_call: TRBJ1-5
cdr3_aa: CASSFGGTDNQPQHF
cdr3_nt: TGTGCCAGCAGTTTTGGGGGGACAGACAATCAGCCCCAGCATTTT

v_call: TRBV19
d_call: TRBD2
cdr3_length: 15
clone_size: NA
j_call: TRBJ2-1
cdr3_aa: CASTRLAESYNEQFF
cdr3_nt: TGTGCCAGTACCCGACTAGCGGAATCCTACAATGAGCAGTTCTTC

v_call: TRBV7-9
d_call: NA
cdr3_length: 14
clone_size: NA
j_call: TRBJ2-2
cdr3_aa: CASSLVIEAGELFF
cdr3_nt: TGTGCCAGCAGCTTAGTCATTGAGGCCGGGGAGCTGTTTTTT

v_call: TRBV19
d_call: NA
cdr3_length: 14
clone_size: NA
j_call: TRBJ2-5
cdr3_aa: CASRGPGVQETQYF
cdr3_nt: TGTGCCAGTAGGGGCCCGGGGGTCCAAGAGACCCAGTACTTC

v_call: TRBV7-9
d_call: NA
cdr3_length: 13
clone_size: NA
j_call: TRBJ2-7
cdr3_aa: CASSLAAAYEQYF
cdr3_nt: TGTGCCAGCAGCTTAGCGGCGGCCTACGAGCAGTACTTC

v_call: TRBV2
d_call: TRBD1
cdr3_length: 14
clone_size: NA
j_call: TRBJ2-1
cdr3_aa: CASSEVHRGNEQFF
cdr3_nt: TGTGCCAGCAGTGAAGTACACAGGGGAAATGAGCAGTTCTTC

v_call: TRBV2
d_call: TRBD1
cdr3_length: 15
clone_size: NA
j_call: TRBJ1-6
cdr3_aa: CASSRDRGWNSPLHF
cdr3_nt: TGTGCCAGCAGTCGAGACAGGGGATGGAATTCACCCCTCCACTTT

v_call: TRBV5-1
d_call: TRBD1
cdr3_length: 14
clone_size: NA
j_call: TRBJ1-2
cdr3_aa: CASSLDRGDYGYTF
cdr3_nt: TGCGCCAGCAGCTTGGACAGGGGAGACTATGGCTACACCTTC

v_call: TRBV5-1
d_call: NA
cdr3_length: 13
clone_size: NA
j_call: TRBJ1-1
cdr3_aa: CASSLDGRGEAFF
cdr3_nt: TGCGCCAGCAGCTTGGACGGTCGAGGTGAAGCTTTCTTT

v_call: TRBV11-2
d_call: NA
cdr3_length: 17
clone_size: NA
j_call: TRBJ2-1
cdr3_aa: CASSLGTLASASNEQFF
cdr3_nt: TGTGCCAGCAGCTTAGGGACACTAGCTTCGGCGAGCAATGAGCAGTTCTTC

v_call: TRBV3-1/TRBV3-2
d_call: TRBD1
cdr3_length: 14
clone_size: few
j_call: TRBJ1-2
cdr3_aa: CASSPDRAGYGYTF
cdr3_nt: TGTGCCAGCAGCCCGGACAGGGCGGGCTATGGCTACACCTTC

v_call: TRBV7-9
d_call: TRBD2
cdr3_length: 14
clone_size: NA
j_call: TRBJ2-7
cdr3_aa: CASSSAGEGHEQYF
cdr3_nt: TGTGCCAGCAGTTCCGCGGGAGAGGGCCACGAGCAGTACTTC

v_call: TRBV4-2
d_call: NA
cdr3_length: 15
clone_size: NA
j_call: TRBJ2-5
cdr3_aa: CASSQDESLWETQYF
cdr3_nt: TGTGCCAGCAGCCAAGATGAGTCTCTGTGGGAGACCCAGTACTTC

v_call: TRBV10-1
d_call: TRBD1
cdr3_length: 12
clone_size: NA
j_call: TRBJ2-5
cdr3_aa: CASRQGKETQYF
cdr3_nt: TGCGCCAGCAGACAGGGGAAAGAGACCCAGTACTTC

v_call: TRBV7-6
d_call: NA
cdr3_length: 15
clone_size: NA
j_call: TRBJ2-1
cdr3_aa: CASSVRGGVNDEQFF
cdr3_nt: TGTGCCAGCAGCGTTAGGGGGGGGGTCAACGATGAGCAGTTCTTC

v_call: TRBV10-3
d_call: NA
cdr3_length: 12
clone_size: NA
j_call: TRBJ2-7
cdr3_aa: CAIEGDSYEQYF
cdr3_nt: TGTGCCATCGAGGGGGATTCCTACGAGCAGTACTTC

v_call: TRBV28
d_call: NA
cdr3_length: 15
clone_size: NA
j_call: TRBJ2-3
cdr3_aa: CASSITLSSTDTQYF
cdr3_nt: TGTGCCAGCAGCATCACTTTGTCTAGCACAGATACGCAGTATTTT

v_call: TRBV4-2
d_call: TRBD2
cdr3_length: 15
clone_size: NA
j_call: TRBJ2-1
cdr3_aa: CASSQGSGGFNEQFF
cdr3_nt: TGTGCCAGCAGCCAAGGCAGCGGGGGGTTCAATGAGCAGTTCTTC

v_call: TRBV4-1
d_call: TRBD1
cdr3_length: 15
clone_size: once
j_call: TRBJ2-7
cdr3_aa: CASSQAIQGYYEQYF
cdr3_nt: TGCGCCAGCAGCCAAGCGATACAGGGGTACTACGAGCAGTACTTC

v_call: TRBV7-3
d_call: TRBD2
cdr3_length: 14
clone_size: NA
j_call: TRBJ2-3
cdr3_aa: CASSLSAGGDTQYF
cdr3_nt: TGTGCCAGCAGCTTATCTGCGGGGGGGGATACGCAGTATTTT

v_call: TRBV9
d_call: NA
cdr3_length: 13
clone_size: NA
j_call: TRBJ2-2
cdr3_aa: CASSTDRSGELFF
cdr3_nt: TGTGCCAGCAGCACTGACAGGTCCGGGGAGCTGTTTTTT

v_call: TRBV28
d_call: NA
cdr3_length: 18
clone_size: NA
j_call: TRBJ2-4
cdr3_aa: CASSLTTAGYGLGNIQYF
cdr3_nt: TGTGCCAGCAGTTTAACCACAGCAGGGTATGGGTTAGGAAACATTCAGTACTTC

v_call: TRBV2
d_call: TRBD2
cdr3_length: 15
clone_size: NA
j_call: TRBJ2-3
cdr3_aa: CASSGLAGGTDTQYF
cdr3_nt: TGTGCCAGCAGTGGCCTAGCGGGAGGCACAGATACGCAGTATTTT

v_call: TRBV28
d_call: NA
cdr3_length: 18
clone_size: NA
j_call: TRBJ1-5
cdr3_aa: CASSLWGRGRDSNQPQHF
cdr3_nt: TGTGCCAGCAGTTTATGGGGCAGGGGAAGGGATAGCAATCAGCCCCAGCATTTT

v_call: TRBV12-3/TRBV12-4
d_call: NA
cdr3_length: 13
clone_size: NA
j_call: TRBJ1-2
cdr3_aa: CASSDQGNYGYTF
cdr3_nt: TGTGCCAGCAGTGATCAGGGGAACTATGGCTACACCTTC

v_call: TRBV7-9
d_call: TRBD2
cdr3_length: 13
clone_size: NA
j_call: TRBJ2-1
cdr3_aa: CAGTSGGYNEQFF
cdr3_nt: TGTGCCGGGACTAGCGGGGGGTACAATGAGCAGTTCTTC

v_call: TRBV6-5
d_call: NA
cdr3_length: 15
clone_size: NA
j_call: TRBJ1-3
cdr3_aa: CASRGQGFSGNTIYF
cdr3_nt: TGTGCCAGCAGGGGGCAGGGTTTCTCTGGAAACACCATATATTTT